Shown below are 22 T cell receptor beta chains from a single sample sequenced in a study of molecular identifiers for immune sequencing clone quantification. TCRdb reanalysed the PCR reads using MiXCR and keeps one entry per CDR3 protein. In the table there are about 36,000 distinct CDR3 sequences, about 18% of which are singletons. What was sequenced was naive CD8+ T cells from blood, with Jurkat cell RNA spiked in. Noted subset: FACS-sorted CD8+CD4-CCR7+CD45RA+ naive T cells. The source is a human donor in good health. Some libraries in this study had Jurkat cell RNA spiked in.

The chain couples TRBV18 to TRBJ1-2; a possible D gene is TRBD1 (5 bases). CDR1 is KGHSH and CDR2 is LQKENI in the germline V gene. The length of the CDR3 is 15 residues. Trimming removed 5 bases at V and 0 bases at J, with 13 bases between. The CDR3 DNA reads TGTGCCAGCTCAACCACAGGCCTAGCTAACTATGGCTACACCTTC. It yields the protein CASSTTGLANYGYTF.

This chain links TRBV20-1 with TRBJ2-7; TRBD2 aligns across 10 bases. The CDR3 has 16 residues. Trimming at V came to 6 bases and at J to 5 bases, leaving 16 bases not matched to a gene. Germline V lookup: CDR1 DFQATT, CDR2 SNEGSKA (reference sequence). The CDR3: CSAPPYLAGVGDEQYF. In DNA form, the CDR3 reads TGCAGTGCCCCACCGTACCTAGCGGGAGTAGGGGACGAGCAGTACTTC.

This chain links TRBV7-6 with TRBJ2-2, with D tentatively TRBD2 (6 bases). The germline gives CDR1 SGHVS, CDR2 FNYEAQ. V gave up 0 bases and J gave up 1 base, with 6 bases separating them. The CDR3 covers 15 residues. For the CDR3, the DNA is TGTGCCAGCAGCTTAGCGGGGGGGAACACCGGGGAGCTGTTTTTT. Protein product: CASSLAGGNTGELFF.

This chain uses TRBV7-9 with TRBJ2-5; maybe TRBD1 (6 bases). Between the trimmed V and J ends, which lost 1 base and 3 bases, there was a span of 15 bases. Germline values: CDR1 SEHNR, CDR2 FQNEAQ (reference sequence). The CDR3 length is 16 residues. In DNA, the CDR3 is TGTGCCAGCAGCTTAGTCCTTTTGGGGGCCAAAGAGACCCAGTACTTC. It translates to CASSLVLLGAKETQYF.

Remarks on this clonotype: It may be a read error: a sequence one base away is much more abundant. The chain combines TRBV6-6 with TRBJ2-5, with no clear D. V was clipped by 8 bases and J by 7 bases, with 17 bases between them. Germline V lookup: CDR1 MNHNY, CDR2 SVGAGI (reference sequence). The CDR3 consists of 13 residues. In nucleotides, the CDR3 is TGTGCCAGCGGACCGGTAGGCTTTGGGACCCAGTACTTC. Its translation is CASGPVGFGTQYF.

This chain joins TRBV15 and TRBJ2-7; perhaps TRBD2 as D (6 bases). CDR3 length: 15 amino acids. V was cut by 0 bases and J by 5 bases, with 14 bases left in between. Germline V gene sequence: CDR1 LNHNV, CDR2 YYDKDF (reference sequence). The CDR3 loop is CATSRDMGGAHEQYF. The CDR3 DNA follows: TGTGCCACCAGCAGAGATATGGGCGGGGCTCACGAGCAGTACTTC.

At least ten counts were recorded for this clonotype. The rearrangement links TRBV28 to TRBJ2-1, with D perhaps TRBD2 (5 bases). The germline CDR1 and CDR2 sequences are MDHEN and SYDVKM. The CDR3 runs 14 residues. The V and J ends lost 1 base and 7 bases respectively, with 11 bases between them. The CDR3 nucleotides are TGTGCCAGCAGTTTATCGTCCTCGGGGAATGAGCAGTTCTTC. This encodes CASSLSSSGNEQFF.

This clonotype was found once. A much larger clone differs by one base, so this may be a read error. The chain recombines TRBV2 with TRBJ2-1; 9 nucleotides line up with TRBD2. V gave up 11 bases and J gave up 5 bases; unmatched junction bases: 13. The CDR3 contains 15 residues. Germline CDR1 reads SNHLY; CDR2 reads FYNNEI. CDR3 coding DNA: TGTGCCGGCCCCCTCCAGACTAGCGGAGACAATGAGCAGTTCTTC. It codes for CAGPLQTSGDNEQFF.

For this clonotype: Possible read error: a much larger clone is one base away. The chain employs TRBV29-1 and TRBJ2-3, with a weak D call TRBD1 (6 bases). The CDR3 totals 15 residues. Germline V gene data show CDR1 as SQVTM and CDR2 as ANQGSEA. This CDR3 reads CSVEGGRGGADTLYF. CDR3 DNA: TGCAGCGTTGAAGGGGGTAGAGGGGGTGCAGATACGCTGTATTTT.

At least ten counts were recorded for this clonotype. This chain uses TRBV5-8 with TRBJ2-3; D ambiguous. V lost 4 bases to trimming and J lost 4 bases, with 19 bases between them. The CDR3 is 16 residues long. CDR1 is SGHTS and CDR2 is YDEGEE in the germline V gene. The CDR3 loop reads CASSRRSLERADTQYF. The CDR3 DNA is TGTGCCAGCAGCCGTAGGTCGTTGGAGCGCGCAGATACGCAGTATTTT.

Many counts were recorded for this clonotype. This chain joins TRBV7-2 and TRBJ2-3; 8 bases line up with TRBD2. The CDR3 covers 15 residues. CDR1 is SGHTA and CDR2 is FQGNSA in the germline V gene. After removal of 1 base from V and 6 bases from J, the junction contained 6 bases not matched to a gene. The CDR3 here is CASSLVSGGPDTQYF. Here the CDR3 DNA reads TGTGCCAGCAGCTTAGTTTCGGGAGGGCCCGATACGCAGTATTTT. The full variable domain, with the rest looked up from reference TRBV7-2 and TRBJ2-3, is GAGVSQSPSNKVTEKGKDVELRCDPISGHTALYWYRQSLGQGLEFLIYFQGNSAPDKSGLPSDRFSAERTGGSVSTLTIQRTQQEDSAVYLCASSLVSGGPDTQYFGPGTRLTVL.

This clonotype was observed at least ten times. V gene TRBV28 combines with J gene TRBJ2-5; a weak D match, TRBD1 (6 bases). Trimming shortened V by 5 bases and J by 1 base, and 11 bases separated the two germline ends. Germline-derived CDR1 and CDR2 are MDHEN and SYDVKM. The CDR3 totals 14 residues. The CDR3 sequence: CASSETGFQETQYF. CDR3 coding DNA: TGTGCCAGCAGTGAAACAGGGTTCCAAGAGACCCAGTACTTC.

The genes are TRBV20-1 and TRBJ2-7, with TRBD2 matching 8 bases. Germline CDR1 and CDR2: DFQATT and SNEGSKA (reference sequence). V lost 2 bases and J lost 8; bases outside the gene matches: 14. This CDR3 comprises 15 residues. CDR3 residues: CSARLPGTSVKQQYF. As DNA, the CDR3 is TGCAGTGCTAGATTACCCGGGACTAGTGTCAAGCAGCAGTACTTC.

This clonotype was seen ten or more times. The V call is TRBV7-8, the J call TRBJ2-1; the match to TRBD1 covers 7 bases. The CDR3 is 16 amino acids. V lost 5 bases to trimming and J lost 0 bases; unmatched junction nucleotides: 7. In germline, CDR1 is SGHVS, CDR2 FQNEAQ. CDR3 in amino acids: CASSHTGALSYNEQFF. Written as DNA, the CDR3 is TGTGCCAGCAGCCATACAGGGGCCCTCTCCTACAATGAGCAGTTCTTC.

This chain's CDR3 is CASSYAAANYGYTF. CDR3 sequence (DNA): TGTGCCAGCAGTTATGCAGCAGCTAACTATGGCTACACCTTC. The chain carries TRBV27 and TRBJ1-2; D is unclear. Germline-derived CDR1 and CDR2 are MNHEY and SMNVEV (reference sequence). This CDR3 is built from 14 residues. V dropped 4 bases and J dropped 0 bases, with 9 bases sitting between them.

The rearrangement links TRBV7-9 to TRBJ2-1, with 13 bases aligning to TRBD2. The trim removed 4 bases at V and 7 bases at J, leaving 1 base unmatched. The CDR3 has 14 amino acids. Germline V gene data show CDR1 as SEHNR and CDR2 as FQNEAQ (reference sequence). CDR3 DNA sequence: TGTGCCAGCAGCTGGACTAGCGGGAGTAATGAGCAGTTCTTC. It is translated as CASSWTSGSNEQFF. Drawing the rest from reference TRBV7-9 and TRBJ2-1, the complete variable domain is DTGVSQNPRHKITKRGQNVTFRCDPISEHNRLYWYRQTLGQGPEFLTYFQNEAQLEKSRLLSDRFSAERPKGSFSTLEIQRTEQGDSAMYLCASSWTSGSNEQFFGPGTRLTVL.

CDR3: CASSFWRHNEQFF. The CDR3, as DNA: TGTGCCAGCAGTTTTTGGAGGCACAATGAGCAGTTCTTC. This chain connects TRBV28 to TRBJ2-1; the D gene is possibly TRBD2 (5 bases). Looked up from germline, CDR1 is MDHEN and CDR2 is SYDVKM. CDR3 size: 13 residues. The ends were cut back, 3 bases at V and 5 bases at J, with 8 bases in the middle.

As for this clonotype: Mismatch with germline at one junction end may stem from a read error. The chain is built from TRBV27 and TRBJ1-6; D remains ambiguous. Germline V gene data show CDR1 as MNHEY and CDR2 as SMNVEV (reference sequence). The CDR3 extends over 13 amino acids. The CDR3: CASSSEPNSPLHF. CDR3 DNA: TGCGCCAGCAGCTCTGAGCCTAATTCACCCCTCCACTTT.

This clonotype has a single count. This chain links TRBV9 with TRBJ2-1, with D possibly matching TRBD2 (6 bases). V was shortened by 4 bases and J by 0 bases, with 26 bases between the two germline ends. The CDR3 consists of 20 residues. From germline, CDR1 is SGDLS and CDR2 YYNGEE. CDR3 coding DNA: TGTGCCAGCAGCCCTAAACTAGCACAAGTACTACGTAGCTCCTACAATGAGCAGTTCTTC. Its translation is CASSPKLAQVLRSSYNEQFF.

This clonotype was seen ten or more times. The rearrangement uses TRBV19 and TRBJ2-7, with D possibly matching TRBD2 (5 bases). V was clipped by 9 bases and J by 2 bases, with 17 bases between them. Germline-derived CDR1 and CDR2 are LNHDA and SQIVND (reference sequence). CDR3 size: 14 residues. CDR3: CASAWSSATYEQYF. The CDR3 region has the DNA TGTGCCAGCGCATGGAGTAGCGCAACCTACGAGCAGTACTTC.

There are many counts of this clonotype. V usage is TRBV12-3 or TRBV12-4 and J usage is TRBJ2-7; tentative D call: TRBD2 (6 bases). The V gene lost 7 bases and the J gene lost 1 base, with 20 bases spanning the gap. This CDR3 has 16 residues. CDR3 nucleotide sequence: TGTGCCAGCACCGGCCGGCGGGACGGACCATCCTACGAGCAGTACTTC. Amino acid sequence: CASTGRRDGPSYEQYF.

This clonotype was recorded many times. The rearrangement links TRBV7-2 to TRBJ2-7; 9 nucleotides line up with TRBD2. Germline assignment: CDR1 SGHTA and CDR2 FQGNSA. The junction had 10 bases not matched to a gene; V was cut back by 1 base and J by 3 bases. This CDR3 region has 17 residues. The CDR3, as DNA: TGTGCCAGCAGCTTAGTCGAGGGCCTAGCGGGGTTCTACGAGCAGTACTTC. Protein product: CASSLVEGLAGFYEQYF.